The next 23 T cell receptor beta chains were all read from a single sample in a study of blood T cell repertoires in COVID-19. Profiling relied on immunoSEQ multiplex PCR, and the TCRdb table lists in-frame clones only, not all of them. The sample has some 350,000 clones; about 93% are singletons. Sequencing was carried out using peripheral blood. The receptors shown here come from a woman between 18 and 29 years old who had recovered from COVID-19.

CDR3 protein: CASSSSMNEQYV. DNA for the CDR3: TGTGCCAGCAGTTCTAGTATGAACGAGCAGTACGTC. The rearrangement links TRBV6-6 to TRBJ2-7; D gene unclear. CDR1 and CDR2 (germline): MNHNY, SVGAGI (reference sequence). The V gene lost 4 bases and the J gene lost 5 bases, with 9 bases spanning the gap. The CDR3 extends over 12 amino acids.

In this sample, this clone turned up a few times. This chain uses TRBV6-2 or TRBV6-3 with TRBJ1-1; D is undetermined. Germline CDR1 MNHEY, CDR2 SVGEGT. V gave up 2 bases and J gave up 6 bases, with 7 bases separating them. The CDR3 totals 12 residues. The CDR3 loop reads CASSYRGPEAFF. DNA for the CDR3: TGTGCCAGCAGTTACCGCGGGCCTGAAGCTTTCTTT.

CDR3 sequence reads: CASSQGLGGNTIYF. Written as DNA, the CDR3 is TGTGCCAGCAGCCAAGGGCTGGGCGGAAACACCATATATTTT. The chain uses TRBV3-1 (or the pseudogene TRBV3-2) and TRBJ1-3, with D unresolved. Germline V lookup: CDR1 LGHDT, CDR2 YNNKEL (reference sequence). Trimming cost V 1 base and J 4 bases, with 8 bases left between them. The CDR3 is 14 amino acids.

The CDR3 nucleotides read TGTGCCAGCAGCGTAGAGGGGGCGGCGTTAAATACGCAGTATTTT. It yields the protein CASSVEGAALNTQYF. The chain carries TRBV9 and TRBJ2-3; TRBD1 aligns across 7 bases. The CDR3 runs to 15 residues. V lost 0 bases, J lost 7 bases, and 8 bases stayed unmatched. The V gene's germline CDR1 is SGDLS and CDR2 YYNGEE.

The chain is built from TRBV28 and TRBJ2-6, with D hard to call. CDR3 size: 14 residues. Germline V gives CDR1 MDHEN, CDR2 SYDVKM. The V and J ends lost 3 bases and 4 bases respectively, with 7 bases between them. The CDR3 loop reads CASSFMRGANVLTF. The CDR3 DNA sequence: TGTGCCAGCAGTTTCATGAGGGGGGCCAACGTCCTGACTTTC. Full variable domain (rest looked up from reference TRBV28 and TRBJ2-6): DVKVTQSSRYLVKRTGEKVFLECVQDMDHENMFWYRQDPGLGLRLIYFSYDVKMKEKGDIPEGYSVSREKKERFSLILESASTNQTSMYLCASSFMRGANVLTFGAGSRLTVL.

The gene calls are TRBV5-6 and TRBJ1-2, with D possibly matching TRBD1 (6 bases). V lost 7 bases to trimming and J lost 4 bases, with 17 bases between them. Looked up from germline, CDR1 is SGHDT and CDR2 is YYEEEE. CDR3 length: 14 amino acids. The CDR3, as DNA: TGTGCCAGCGTGTTGGGACATAGGCCCTATGGCTACACCTTC. Its protein product is CASVLGHRPYGYTF.

CDR3 amino acids: CASSTGLVPQETQYF. CDR3 in DNA: TGTGCCAGCAGCACGGGACTAGTCCCTCAAGAGACCCAGTACTTC. V is TRBV6-5 and J is TRBJ2-5, with 8 bases fitting TRBD2. The CDR3 is 15 amino acids. The germline CDR1 and CDR2 sequences are MNHEY and SVGAGI. The J segment lost 2 bases and the V segment lost 6 bases, leaving 8 bases of the junction unmatched.

This clone was found once. The chain recombines TRBV29-1 with TRBJ1-2; 9 nucleotides match TRBD1. The CDR3 runs to 14 residues. The V segment lost 7 bases and the J segment 8 bases; nucleotides outside the gene matches: 14. Germline V CDR1 and CDR2: SQVTM, ANQGSEA. The CDR3 sequence is CSAAGTGFRLGYTF. The CDR3 region has the DNA TGCAGCGCCGCGGGGACAGGGTTCCGTCTCGGCTACACCTTC.

The chain carries TRBV24-1 and TRBJ1-4; D gene uncertain. The CDR3 covers 15 residues. The germline gives CDR1 KGHDR, CDR2 SFDVKD. Deletions cut 2 bases from V and 5 bases from J, with 11 bases between. CDR3 bases: TGTGCCACCAGTGATTCCCAGGCGGGGAATGAAAAACTGTTTTTT. Its translation is CATSDSQAGNEKLFF.

CDR3 sequence reads: CAISKIAVTYNEQFF. The CDR3 bases are TGTGCCATCAGTAAAATAGCGGTTACTTACAATGAGCAGTTCTTC. The V gene is TRBV10-3, the J gene TRBJ2-1; D is perhaps TRBD2 (6 bases). Germline V gene lookup returns CDR1 ENHRY and CDR2 SYGVKD. The CDR3 covers 15 residues. Trimming stripped 5 bases from V and 4 bases from J, with 15 bases between.

The chain links TRBV5-6 to TRBJ2-7; the D is unclear. The ends were cut back, 1 base at V and 9 bases at J, with 5 bases in the middle. CDR3 size: 10 residues. Germline CDR1 is SGHDT and CDR2 is YYEEEE. In DNA form, the CDR3 reads TGTGCCAGCAGCTTGACCGGGCAGTACGTC. This codes for CASSLTGQYV.

J is TRBJ1-3 and V is TRBV19; a weak D match, TRBD1 (6 bases). The CDR3 runs 15 residues. V gave up 7 bases and J gave up 4 bases, with 17 bases separating them. From germline, CDR1 is LNHDA and CDR2 SQIVND (reference sequence). The CDR3 coding sequence is TGTGCCAGTACCAATACGCAGGGGTCCGGAAACACCATATATTTT. Amino acid sequence: CASTNTQGSGNTIYF.

The chain joins TRBV6-5 to TRBJ2-5; D unclear. V lost 0 bases, J lost 1 base, and 6 bases lay in between. The CDR3 consists of 14 residues. From germline, CDR1 is MNHEY and CDR2 SVGAGI. The CDR3 loop reads CASSYSTGQETQYF. CDR3 nucleotide sequence: TGTGCCAGCAGTTACTCGACGGGCCAAGAGACCCAGTACTTC.

A single count supports this clone. This chain links TRBV6-6 with TRBJ1-2; 7 bases map to TRBD1. Unmatched junction bases numbered 6, after V lost 11 bases and J lost 0 bases. This CDR3 spans 13 amino acids. Germline loops: CDR1 MNHNY, CDR2 SVGAGI (reference sequence). This chain's CDR3 is CAGQAPANYGYTF. The CDR3 bases are TGTGCCGGACAGGCCCCGGCTAACTATGGCTACACCTTC.

This chain joins TRBV3-1 (or the pseudogene TRBV3-2) and TRBJ1-4; tentatively, D is TRBD1 (6 bases). V was trimmed by 4 bases and J by 6 bases, leaving 9 bases between them. Germline V gene sequence: CDR1 LGHDT, CDR2 YNNKEL (reference sequence). The CDR3 has 13 residues. The CDR3 DNA reads TGTGCCAGCAGCCCAGGGGTTGATGAAAAACTGTTTTTT. Amino acid sequence: CASSPGVDEKLFF.

The V and J genes are TRBV2 and TRBJ2-7, with 11 nucleotides matching TRBD1. Germline CDR1 SNHLY, CDR2 FYNNEI. The CDR3 sequence is 13 residues long. With 6 bases clipped from V and 9 bases from J, the junction kept 7 bases outside the gene matches. This CDR3 is CASSGQGARMQYV. The CDR3 bases are TGTGCCAGCAGCGGACAGGGGGCTAGAATGCAGTACGTC.

The rearrangement uses TRBV5-1 and TRBJ1-1; 8 bases are shared with TRBD1. Germline V gives CDR1 SGHRS, CDR2 YFSETQ. V was pared by 4 bases and J by 1 base, with 9 bases of the junction left unmatched. The CDR3 loop spans 16 amino acids. The chain's CDR3 is CASSGVHGQGNTEAFF. CDR3 bases: TGCGCCAGCAGCGGGGTCCACGGACAGGGGAACACTGAAGCTTTCTTT.

This clone turned up a few times. The J gene is TRBJ1-2, the V gene TRBV9; maybe TRBD1 (5 bases). Germline CDR1 reads SGDLS; CDR2 reads YYNGEE. The CDR3 has 13 amino acids. Trimming removed 3 bases from V and 7 bases from J, with 13 bases in between. In DNA form, the CDR3 reads TGTGCCAGCAGCGCGCAGGGTCTCGGTGGCTACACCTTC. This gives the protein CASSAQGLGGYTF.

V gene TRBV4-1 combines with J gene TRBJ1-2; tentative D call: TRBD1 (5 bases). This CDR3 comprises 14 residues. V was pared by 3 bases and J by 1 base, with 9 bases between. CDR1 and CDR2 (germline): MGHRA, YSYEKL. CDR3 amino acids: CASSQRQFNYGYTF. The CDR3 bases are TGCGCCAGCAGCCAGCGACAGTTTAACTATGGCTACACCTTC.

This chain uses TRBV13 with TRBJ2-1, with no clear D. Trimming took off 5 bases at V and 8 bases at J, with 10 bases between the two ends. CDR1 PRHDT and CDR2 FYEKMQ come from the germline V gene (reference sequence). This CDR3 is 12 amino acids long. The CDR3 region has the DNA TGTGCCAGCAGCGCGGAGTACTATGAGCAGTTCTTC. It yields the protein CASSAEYYEQFF.

The rearrangement joins TRBV10-2 to TRBJ2-1; 8 bases map to TRBD2. Per the germline V gene, CDR1 is WSHSY and CDR2 is SAAADI. J gave up 5 bases and V 2 bases, and 2 bases lay outside the gene matches. There are 14 residues in the CDR3. The CDR3 loop is CASSESGSHNEQFF. DNA for the CDR3: TGCGCCAGCAGTGAGAGCGGGAGTCACAATGAGCAGTTCTTC.

This chain links TRBV25-1 with TRBJ2-1; perhaps TRBD2 as D (6 bases). The CDR3 consists of 14 residues. Germline V gene sequence: CDR1 MGHDK, CDR2 SYGVNS. Trimming took 4 bases from V and 7 from J, leaving 14 bases between them. CDR3 amino acids: CASSGAGRANEQFF. DNA of the CDR3: TGTGCCAGCAGTGGAGCGGGCCGAGCGAATGAGCAGTTCTTC.

The chain couples TRBV19 to TRBJ1-5; maybe TRBD1 (5 bases). The germline V gene has CDR1 LNHDA and CDR2 SQIVND (reference sequence). Trimming removed 7 bases at V and 5 bases at J, with 12 bases between. The CDR3 spans 13 residues. CDR3 coding DNA: TGTGCCAGTAACCAAGACAGTTATCAGCCCCAGCATTTT. Translation: CASNQDSYQPQHF.